This TCR beta chain was recorded in a study of T cells after yellow fever vaccination. J was trimmed by 4 bases and V by 4 bases; bases with no gene match: 11. The CDR3 consists of 16 residues. CDR1 is SGHNT and CDR2 is YYREEE in the germline V gene (reference sequence). This clonotype occurred many times. In TCRdb, the 5' RACE reads were re-called with MiXCR into one record per CDR3 protein. This sample yields about 240,000 distinct CDR3 sequences, of which approximately 3.5% are seen a single time; around a fifth belongs to the top ten. This clonotype was sampled from a man aged 18 to 29 who received the YFV17D yellow fever vaccine. V usage is TRBV5-4 and J usage is TRBJ1-1; TRBD1 aligns across 9 bases. Sample: PBMCs, taken 15 days after the yellow fever booster vaccination. The CDR3 reads CASSAPGTGKFTEAFF. The CDR3 bases are TGTGCCAGCAGCGCTCCCGGGACAGGGAAGTTCACTGAAGCTTTCTTT.